What follows is one TCR beta chain and its context. What this receptor recognizes is not known. Qualities for individual bases were not recorded, and no much larger clone is one base off. The sample originates from a study of PD-1 blockade in mismatch repair-deficient tumors (dated by TCRdb to about 2017). The study in broad terms: Between September 2013 and September 2016, the trial enrolled some 91 consecutive patients with over nine mismatch repair-deficient cancer types, every one of whom had been previously treated and was progressing. Tumor-associated T cell clones in the peripheral blood of patients responding to PD-1 blockade were tracked using deep sequencing of TCR CDR3 regions. General study outcomes and caveats: Rapid expansion after pembrolizumab followed by contraction, generally before radiologic responses, was shown by tumor-resident clones, which were often undetectable in blood before treatment.

For every enrolled patient, mismatch repair deficiency was confirmed by either polymerase chain reaction or immunohistochemistry. TCR sequencing was performed for a few patients who responded to pembrolizumab therapy. In the phase II trial, pembrolizumab PD-1 blockade was tested prospectively in advanced mismatch repair-deficient cancers, no matter which tissue of origin the cancers came from. Peripheral blood T cell samples were serially collected before and at multiple times after PD-1 blockade was started. Blood sampling time points were reported as weeks after the first dose of pembrolizumab. The method behind the library was the immunoSEQ multiplex PCR assay. What TCRdb holds here is the immuneACCESS table cut down to in-frame rearrangements. Part of the clones is not present; checked against another copy, under half of the missing clones reflect an unresolved V gene, and the others are unexplained. Here the sample has under 95,000 clones; 80% to 90% occur a single time. The top ten constitute roughly 6% of the sample.

From its cysteine to its phenylalanine, the CDR3 spans 15 amino acids. The entry retains the CDR3 DNA only, 45 bases that are in frame from base 1. At the junction V is shortened by 5 bases and J by 3 bases; bases outside the gene matches: 8. Looking up the germline V gene yields CDR1 SGHAT and CDR2 FQNNGV. The chain was built from TRBV11-2 and TRBJ2-3, with 7 middle bases fitting TRBD1. This sample comprised peripheral blood, obtained 44 weeks after starting pembrolizumab. The TCR originated in an adult with mismatch repair-deficient cancer. The sequenced DNA is TGTGCCAGCAGCAAGGGGACAGTTACGACAGATACGCAGTATTTT. This yields the protein CASSKGTVTTDTQYF. When the CDR3 is completed using the reference TRBV11-2 and TRBJ2-3 genes on either side, the full variable domain is EAGVAQSPRYKIIEKRQSVAFWCNPISGHATLYWYQQILGQGPKLLIQFQNNGVVDDSQLPKDRFSAERLKGVDSTLKIQPAKLEDSAVYLCASSKGTVTTDTQYFGPGTRLTVL.